This note documents a single T cell receptor (beta chain) sequence. The antigen remains undetermined. The data stem from a study of T cell responses to AZD1222 COVID-19 vaccine. Background on the study: Analysis merged second doses at about 4 or about 12 weeks. Whole-study results and caveats: Donor demographics were predominantly white British with a female majority; clonal diversity may be underestimated. After two AZD1222 doses, spike-specific TCR breadth and depth rose versus day 0. Among vaccine-associated CD4 TCRs, coverage spanned spike, with dominance at 160-218 and 743-854.

The method was immunoSEQ multiplex PCR; TCRdb's version includes in-frame clones alone and lacks a portion of them. Seen here are some 120,000 clones, roughly 91% observed once, and the top ten hold roughly 1.2%. The receptor was isolated from an adult in good health. The sample was peripheral blood, taken on day 0 of AZD1222 vaccination.

CDR3 sequence: CASSLVRGGNSEQFF. In DNA, the CDR3 is TGTGCCAGCAGCTTAGTACGTGGTGGAAATAGCGAGCAGTTCTTC. This chain connects TRBV7-8 to TRBJ2-1; no reliable D call. CDR1 and CDR2 from the germline V gene are SGHVS and FQNEAQ. The CDR3 runs 15 residues. Trimming stripped 1 base from V and 10 bases from J, with 17 bases between.